Below, 24 T cell receptor beta chains from the same sample are listed, as sequenced in a study of shared clonotypes between healthy human individuals. Clones were read by immunoSEQ multiplex PCR, and TCRdb kept only the in-frame ones, dropping some. The repertoire has roughly 500,000 clones, roughly 80% of them found once; the top ten carry about an eighth. What was sequenced was PBMCs. These receptors were obtained from a middle-aged woman in good health. Some clones in this sample may be carry-over from other donors' samples.

This sequence joins TRBV28 and TRBJ2-3, with TRBD2 matching over 9 bases. Trimming removed 3 bases from V and 9 bases from J; junction bases left unmatched: 7. The germline CDR1 and CDR2 sequences are MDHEN and SYDVKM. This CDR3 region has 14 residues. The CDR3: CASSFPLAGRTQYF. The CDR3 DNA follows: TGTGCCAGCAGTTTCCCCCTAGCGGGACGGACGCAGTATTTT.

J is TRBJ1-1 and V is TRBV7-2; D gene ambiguous. CDR3 length equals 15 residues. The germline V gene has CDR1 SGHTA and CDR2 FQGNSA. V lost 1 base and J 2 bases, leaving 11 bases between the germline ends. CDR3 DNA: TGTGCCAGCAGCTTAGAGGGTCCGGGAAACACTGAAGCTTTCTTT. Translation gives CASSLEGPGNTEAFF. Full variable domain (rest looked up from reference TRBV7-2 and TRBJ1-1): GAGVSQSPSNKVTEKGKDVELRCDPISGHTALYWYRQSLGQGLEFLIYFQGNSAPDKSGLPSDRFSAERTGGSVSTLTIQRTQQEDSAVYLCASSLEGPGNTEAFFGQGTRLTVV.

The chain recombines TRBV6-1 with TRBJ1-2; perhaps TRBD1 as D (6 bases). The CDR3 has 14 amino acids. CDR1 MNHNS and CDR2 SASEGT come from the germline V gene. V dropped 0 bases and J dropped 4 bases, with 9 bases sitting between them. Written as DNA, the CDR3 is TGTGCCAGCAGTGAAGCGGGGGCAGGCTATGGCTACACCTTC. Translated, it gives CASSEAGAGYGYTF.

Concerning this clone: With a far larger clone one base away, a read error is the likely cause. This CDR3 is also generated by other DNA sequences in the sample. The genes are TRBV7-2 and TRBJ2-7, with D perhaps matching TRBD1 (6 bases). Germline V lookup: CDR1 SGHTA, CDR2 FQGNSA. This CDR3 is 14 amino acids long. The CDR3 bases are TGTGCCAGTAGCTCGCAGGGGACGTCCTACGAGCAGTACTTC. This gives the protein CASSSQGTSYEQYF.

For this clone: Given a much more abundant clone one base away, this may be a read error. V is TRBV6-5 and J is TRBJ2-3, with 7 bases fitting TRBD2. The germline CDR1 and CDR2 sequences are MNHEY and SVGAGI. The CDR3 has 14 amino acids. V was pared by 2 bases and J by 1 base, with 0 bases of the junction left unmatched. CDR3 sequence reads: CASSYAGGTDTQYF. Here the CDR3 DNA reads TGTGCCAGCAGTTACGCGGGGGGCACAGATACGCAGTATTTT.

CDR3 DNA sequence: TGTGCCAGCAGTAATGGAAGAACCGGGACTAGCGGCGAGCAGTACTTC. It translates to CASSNGRTGTSGEQYF. The chain joins TRBV5-4 to TRBJ2-7; TRBD2 agrees at 11 bases. The CDR3 is 16 amino acids. Looked up from germline, CDR1 is SGHNT and CDR2 is YYREEE (reference sequence). V dropped 5 bases and J dropped 6; count of bases not matched to a gene: 13.

The chain couples TRBV9 to TRBJ2-2; TRBD1 agrees at 7 bases. The germline V gene encodes CDR1 SGDLS and CDR2 YYNGEE. J gave up 8 bases and V 4 bases, and 11 bases lay outside the gene matches. This CDR3 has 15 residues. The CDR3 coding sequence is TGTGCCAGCAGCCCTAGGAAGGGGGCAATGGGGGAGCTGTTTTTT. Its translation is CASSPRKGAMGELFF.

This chain uses TRBV4-3 with TRBJ1-3; D is ambiguous. The CDR3 totals 14 residues. Trimming removed 4 bases at V and 0 bases at J, with 7 bases between. Germline CDR1 LGHNA, CDR2 YSLEER. The CDR3 nucleotides read TGCGCCAGCAGCCCTAACACCTCTGGAAACACCATATATTTT. It encodes CASSPNTSGNTIYF.

With regard to this clone: With only one base between it and a far larger clone, this is likely a read error. Likely a read error: the CDR3 ends without its conserved phenylalanine or tryptophan. CDR3 sequence: CASSPGQGTEAFL. The CDR3 DNA reads TGTGCCAGCTCACCGGGACAGGGCACTGAAGCTTTCCTT. This rearrangement joins TRBV18 to TRBJ1-1; 9 bases are a match to TRBD1. The germline V gene has CDR1 KGHSH and CDR2 LQKENI. Unmatched junction bases numbered 0, after V lost 3 bases and J lost 4 bases. This CDR3 is built from 13 residues.

Concerning this clone itself: This likely traces to a read error, being one base from a far larger clone. J is TRBJ1-2 and V is TRBV11-2; TRBD1 agrees at 8 bases. Trimming took 5 bases from V and 5 from J; bases not matched to a gene: 10. Germline values: CDR1 SGHAT, CDR2 FQNNGV. This CDR3 has 15 amino acids. The CDR3 DNA reads TGTGCCAGCAGCCCTCGGACAGGGTGGAGGTATGGCTACACCTTC. This translates into CASSPRTGWRYGYTF.

The V and J genes are TRBV15 and TRBJ2-7; 9 positions agree with TRBD2. The J segment lost 4 bases and the V segment lost 6 bases, leaving 4 bases of the junction unmatched. Germline CDR1 is LNHNV and CDR2 is YYDKDF (reference sequence). The CDR3 spans 13 residues. CDR3 in DNA: TGTGCCACCAGTGCTAGCGGGGTTTACGAGCAGTACTTC. Translation: CATSASGVYEQYF.

The chain joins TRBV7-9 to TRBJ2-1; D call uncertain. The V end was cut by 4 bases, the J end by 5 bases, with 15 bases between. Germline assignment: CDR1 SEHNR and CDR2 FQNEAQ (reference sequence). The CDR3 has 15 residues. The CDR3, as DNA: TGTGCCAGCAGCTCCAGAAAGACAAAAAACAATGAGCAGTTCTTC. Its translation: CASSSRKTKNNEQFF. Looking up the rest from reference TRBV7-9 and TRBJ2-1 gives the full variable domain: DTGVSQNPRHKITKRGQNVTFRCDPISEHNRLYWYRQTLGQGPEFLTYFQNEAQLEKSRLLSDRFSAERPKGSFSTLEIQRTEQGDSAMYLCASSSRKTKNNEQFFGPGTRLTVL.

The rearrangement joins TRBV30 to TRBJ2-4, with 16 bases fitting TRBD2. The CDR3 runs 18 residues. Germline V gene lookup returns CDR1 GTSNPN and CDR2 SVGIG (reference sequence). V was pared by 0 bases and J by 9 bases, with 11 bases of the junction left unmatched. Here the CDR3 DNA reads TGTGCCTGGAGTGTAGGGGGGACTAGCGGGAGGGTAGTAGGCATTCAGTACTTC. Encoded protein: CAWSVGGTSGRVVGIQYF.

This sequence joins TRBV29-1 and TRBJ1-2; 7 positions match TRBD1. This CDR3 spans 12 amino acids. Germline CDR1 and CDR2: SQVTM and ANQGSEA. Trimming cost V 6 bases and J 3 bases; bases outside gene matches: 4. CDR3 sequence reads: CSVFQGDYGYTF. The CDR3 DNA follows: TGCAGCGTCTTTCAGGGGGACTATGGCTACACCTTC.

This sequence joins TRBV30 and TRBJ1-2, with 11 bases identical to TRBD1. The CDR3 consists of 14 residues. Per germline, CDR1 GTSNPN and CDR2 SVGIG (reference sequence). V lost 3 bases, J lost 5 bases, and 5 bases stayed unmatched. This CDR3 is CAWRGQGVSYGYTF. Here the CDR3 DNA reads TGTGCCTGGAGGGGACAGGGGGTATCTTATGGCTACACCTTC.

This chain connects TRBV7-2 to TRBJ2-2; tentatively, D is TRBD1 (5 bases). This CDR3 region has 18 residues. V was trimmed by 1 base and J by 0 bases, leaving 15 bases between them. From germline, CDR1 is SGHTA and CDR2 FQGNSA. The CDR3 reads CASSLGGRASANTGELFF. The CDR3 nucleotides are TGTGCCAGCAGCTTAGGTGGCAGGGCGTCGGCGAACACCGGGGAGCTGTTTTTT.

The V and J genes are TRBV6-6 and TRBJ1-5; TRBD1 agrees at 8 bases. Germline trimming cut 7 bases from V and 7 bases from J; bases unmatched to any gene: 6. This CDR3 is built from 13 residues. CDR1 is MNHNY and CDR2 is SVGAGI in the germline V gene (reference sequence). CDR3 loop: CASTVDRVQPQHF. CDR3 coding DNA: TGTGCCAGCACCGTGGACAGGGTGCAGCCCCAGCATTTT.

The V call is TRBV28, the J call TRBJ2-7, with D perhaps matching TRBD1 or TRBD2 (6 bases each). Trimming shortened V by 7 bases and J by 3 bases, and 28 bases separated the two germline ends. The CDR3 has 18 amino acids. Germline CDR1 reads MDHEN; CDR2 reads SYDVKM. The CDR3 DNA reads as TGTGCCAGCACGATGAGCCCGTGGGAACAGAGGGGGGTCTACGAGCAGTACTTC. Its protein product is CASTMSPWEQRGVYEQYF.

The chain carries TRBV9 and TRBJ2-2; possible D gene TRBD1, 5 bases. V dropped 1 base and J dropped 3 bases, with 7 bases sitting between them. The CDR3 runs to 14 residues. Germline CDR1 and CDR2: SGDLS and YYNGEE. CDR3 in amino acids: CASSVQGHTGELFF. In DNA, the CDR3 is TGTGCCAGCAGCGTACAGGGCCACACCGGGGAGCTGTTTTTT.

The rearrangement links TRBV7-3 to TRBJ2-6; possibly TRBD1 or TRBD2 for D (5 bases each). CDR3 length: 14 amino acids. From germline, CDR1 is SGHTA and CDR2 FQGTGA. Trimming stripped 5 bases from V and 8 bases from J, with 13 bases between. The CDR3 loop is CASSHKEGTNVLTF. CDR3 sequence (DNA): TGTGCCAGCAGCCACAAAGAGGGGACCAACGTCCTGACTTTC.

This clone occurred a few times. V usage is TRBV28 and J usage is TRBJ1-2; D not certain. The ends were cut back, 6 bases at V and 7 bases at J, with 21 bases in the middle. CDR1 and CDR2 from the germline V gene are MDHEN and SYDVKM. The CDR3 length is 15 residues. The CDR3, as DNA: TGTGCCAGCAGCCTTAATCCCGGTGTGGGAGGTGGCTACACCTTC. This sequence encodes CASSLNPGVGGGYTF.

As concerns this clone: Since a far larger clone is one base different, this is likely a read error. The same CDR3 arises from other DNA sequences in this sample as well. The chain carries TRBV4-2 and TRBJ2-1; 9 bases align to TRBD2. Germline V gene data show CDR1 as LGHNA and CDR2 as YNFKEQ. CDR3 length: 15 residues. V lost 0 bases and J lost 7; bases outside the gene matches: 4. The chain's CDR3 is CASSQDSGSHNEQFF. CDR3 coding DNA: TGTGCCAGCAGCCAAGATAGCGGGAGCCATAATGAGCAGTTCTTC.

The chain combines TRBV9 with TRBJ1-1; D is undetermined. V was pared by 0 bases and J by 1 base, with 16 bases between. Germline CDR1 SGDLS, CDR2 YYNGEE. This CDR3 spans 17 amino acids. DNA for the CDR3: TGTGCCAGCAGCGTAGAAGGGAGGCCCTGGGGGAACACTGAAGCTTTCTTT. It encodes CASSVEGRPWGNTEAFF.

The rearrangement joins TRBV6-5 to TRBJ2-2; 8 nucleotides align to TRBD1. V gave up 4 bases and J gave up 6 bases; unmatched junction bases: 7. This CDR3 is built from 15 residues. Per germline, CDR1 MNHEY and CDR2 SVGAGI. The CDR3 sequence: CASSFQGAVAGELFF. The CDR3 DNA is TGTGCCAGCAGTTTCCAGGGGGCGGTTGCCGGGGAGCTGTTTTTT.